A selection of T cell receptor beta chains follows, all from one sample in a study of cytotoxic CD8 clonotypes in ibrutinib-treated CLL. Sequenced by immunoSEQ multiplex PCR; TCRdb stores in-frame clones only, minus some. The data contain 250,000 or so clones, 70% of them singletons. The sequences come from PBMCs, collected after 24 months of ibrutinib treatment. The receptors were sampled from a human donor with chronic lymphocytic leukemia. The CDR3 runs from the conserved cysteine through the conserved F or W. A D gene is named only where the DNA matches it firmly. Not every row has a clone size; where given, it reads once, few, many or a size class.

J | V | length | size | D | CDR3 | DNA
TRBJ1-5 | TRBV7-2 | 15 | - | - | CASSALRGSNQPQHF | TGTGCCAGCAGCGCCTTGAGGGGAAGCAATCAGCCCCAGCATTTT
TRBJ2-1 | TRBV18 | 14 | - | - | CASSASSNGNEQFF | TGTGCCAGCTCCGCGAGCTCAAACGGCAATGAGCAGTTCTTC
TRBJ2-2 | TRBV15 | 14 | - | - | CATSRDRNTGELFF | TGTGCCACCAGCAGAGACCGGAACACCGGGGAGCTGTTTTTT
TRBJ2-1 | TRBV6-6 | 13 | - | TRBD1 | CASKRQGAHEQFF | TGTGCCAGCAAACGACAGGGGGCACATGAGCAGTTCTTC
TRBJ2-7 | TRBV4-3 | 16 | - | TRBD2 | CAPAGIERGSSYEQYF | TGCGCCCCAGCCGGGATTGAGCGGGGATCCTCCTACGAGCAGTACTTC
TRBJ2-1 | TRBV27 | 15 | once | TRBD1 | CASSLYRGDRNEQFF | TGTGCCAGCAGTTTGTACAGGGGGGATAGGAATGAGCAGTTCTTC
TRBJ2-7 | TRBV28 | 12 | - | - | CASSLASHEQYF | TGTGCCAGCAGTTTAGCTAGCCACGAGCAGTACTTC
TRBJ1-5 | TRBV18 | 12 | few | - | CASSPINQPQHF | TGTGCCAGCTCACCGATCAATCAGCCCCAGCATTTT
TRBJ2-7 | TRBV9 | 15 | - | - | CASSVSSRSSYEQYF | TGTGCCAGCAGCGTTAGCTCGCGAAGCTCCTACGAGCAGTACTTC
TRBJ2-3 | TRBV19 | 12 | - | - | CASSPQVDTQYF | TGTGCCAGTAGTCCCCAGGTGGATACGCAGTATTTT
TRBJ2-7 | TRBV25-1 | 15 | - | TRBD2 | CASSMGREGSRGQYF | TGTGCCAGCTCGATGGGGCGGGAGGGCTCTCGGGGGCAGTACTTC
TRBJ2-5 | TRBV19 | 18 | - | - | CASNSPRTGPQRQETQYF | TGTGCCAGTAATTCCCCCCGTACGGGACCACAGCGCCAAGAGACCCAGTACTTC
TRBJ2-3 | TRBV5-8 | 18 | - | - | CASSLPWGPHPSTDTQYF | TGTGCCAGCAGCTTGCCGTGGGGGCCCCACCCGAGCACAGATACGCAGTATTTT
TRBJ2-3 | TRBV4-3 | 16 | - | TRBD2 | CASSLTRTSGTDTQYF | TGCGCCAGCAGCCTGACGCGGACTAGCGGCACAGATACGCAGTATTTT
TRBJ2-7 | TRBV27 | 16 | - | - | CASSPPGLPPIYEQYF | TGTGCCAGCAGTCCCCCCGGGCTCCCCCCCATCTACGAGCAGTACTTC
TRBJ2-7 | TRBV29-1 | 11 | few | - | CSAEALAEQYF | TGCAGCGCCGAAGCCCTGGCCGAGCAGTACTTC
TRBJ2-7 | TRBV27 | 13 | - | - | CASSFRAGDEQYF | TGTGCCAGCTCCTTCCGGGCAGGGGACGAGCAGTACTTC
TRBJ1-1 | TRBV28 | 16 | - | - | CASSRDRGTGNTEAFF | TGTGCCAGCAGTCGTGACCGGGGGACTGGGAACACTGAAGCTTTCTTT
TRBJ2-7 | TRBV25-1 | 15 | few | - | CASSELGGQSYEQYF | TGTGCCAGCAGTGAACTAGGTGGACAGTCCTACGAGCAGTACTTC
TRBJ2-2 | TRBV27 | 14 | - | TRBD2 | CASSLLTSTGELFF | TGTGCCAGCAGTTTATTGACTAGCACGGGGGAGCTGTTTTTT
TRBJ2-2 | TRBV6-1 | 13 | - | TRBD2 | CASTGAGTGELFF | TGTGCCAGCACAGGAGCGGGGACCGGGGAGCTGTTTTTT
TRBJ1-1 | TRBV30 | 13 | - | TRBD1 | CAWREQGLTEAFF | TGTGCCTGGAGGGAACAGGGGCTCACTGAAGCTTTCTTT
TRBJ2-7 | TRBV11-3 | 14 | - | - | CASSSRRGNYEQYF | TGTGCCAGCAGCTCCAGGAGAGGGAACTACGAGCAGTACTTC
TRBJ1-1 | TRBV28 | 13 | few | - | CASSPPGAAEAFF | TGTGCCAGCAGCCCACCTGGGGCAGCTGAAGCTTTCTTT
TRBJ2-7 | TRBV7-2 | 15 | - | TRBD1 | CASRLSQGAQAEQYF | TGTGCCAGCAGATTATCCCAGGGGGCGCAGGCCGAGCAGTACTTC
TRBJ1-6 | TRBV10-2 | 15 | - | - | CASSDRGEGNSPLHF | TGCGCCAGCAGTGACAGAGGGGAAGGGAATTCACCCCTCCACTTT
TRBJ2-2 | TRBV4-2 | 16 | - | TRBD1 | CASSTRQGRPTGELFF | TGTGCCAGCAGCACACGACAGGGACGCCCGACCGGGGAGCTGTTTTTT
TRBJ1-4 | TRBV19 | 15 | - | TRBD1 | CASRDRGGAAEKLFF | TGTGCCAGTAGGGACAGGGGCGGTGCGGCTGAAAAACTGTTTTTT
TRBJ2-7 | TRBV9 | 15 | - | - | CASSVATLGEAEQYF | TGTGCCAGCAGCGTAGCTACACTAGGTGAGGCGGAGCAGTACTTC
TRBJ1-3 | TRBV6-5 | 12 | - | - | CASISGGNTIYF | TGTGCCAGCATTTCGGGTGGAAACACCATATATTTT
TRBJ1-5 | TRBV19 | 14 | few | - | CASSISWGPQPQHF | TGTGCCAGTAGTATTAGTTGGGGGCCCCAGCCCCAGCATTTT
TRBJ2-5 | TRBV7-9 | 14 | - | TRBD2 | CASSPQGGTETQYF | TGTGCCAGCAGCCCCCAGGGAGGGACAGAGACCCAGTACTTC
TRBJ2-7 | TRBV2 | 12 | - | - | CASIIGPYEQYF | TGTGCCAGCATCATAGGGCCCTACGAGCAGTACTTC
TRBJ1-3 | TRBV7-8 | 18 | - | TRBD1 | CASSSSAPGQRSGNTIYF | TGTGCCAGCAGCTCAAGTGCGCCGGGACAGCGCTCTGGAAACACCATATATTTT
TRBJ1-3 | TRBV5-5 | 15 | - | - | CASSLGSGSGNTIYF | TGTGCCAGCAGCTTGGGATCGGGCTCTGGAAACACCATATATTTT
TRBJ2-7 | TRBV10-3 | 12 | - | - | CAISERAFEQYF | TGTGCCATCAGTGAGCGGGCTTTCGAGCAGTACTTC
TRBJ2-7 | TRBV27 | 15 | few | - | CASSSRQLNSYEQYF | TGTGCCAGCAGTTCCCGACAGTTGAACTCCTACGAGCAGTACTTC
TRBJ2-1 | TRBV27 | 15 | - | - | CASTMGPGRVNEQFF | TGTGCCAGCACCATGGGTCCGGGGCGCGTAAATGAGCAGTTCTTC
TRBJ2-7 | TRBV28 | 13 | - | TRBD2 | CASNSGGGYEQYF | TGTGCCAGCAATTCTGGGGGGGGCTACGAGCAGTACTTC
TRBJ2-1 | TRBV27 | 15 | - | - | CASSLSPRAYNEQFF | TGTGCCAGCAGTTTATCGCCGAGAGCCTACAATGAGCAGTTCTTC
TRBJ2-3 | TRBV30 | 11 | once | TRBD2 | CAWEAGHTQYF | TGTGCCTGGGAAGCGGGGCATACGCAGTATTTT
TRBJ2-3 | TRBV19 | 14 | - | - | CASSMDTTWDTQYF | TGTGCCAGTAGTATGGACACGACGTGGGATACGCAGTATTTT
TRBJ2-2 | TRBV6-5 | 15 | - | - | CASSYSSLGSGELFF | TGTGCCAGCAGTTACTCGAGTTTGGGGTCCGGGGAGCTGTTTTTT
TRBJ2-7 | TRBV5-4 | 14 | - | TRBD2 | CASSGGLAGVGQYF | TGTGCCAGCAGCGGGGGACTAGCGGGAGTAGGGCAGTACTTC
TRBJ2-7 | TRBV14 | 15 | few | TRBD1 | CASSPSGTGRTEQYF | TGTGCCAGCAGCCCATCCGGGACAGGGAGGACCGAGCAGTACTTC
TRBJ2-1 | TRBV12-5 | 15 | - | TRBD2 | CASGEGLAGVGEQFF | TGTGCTAGTGGGGAGGGACTAGCGGGAGTCGGTGAGCAGTTCTTC
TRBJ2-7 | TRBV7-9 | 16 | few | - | CASSLSTSIGPHEQYF | TGTGCCAGCAGCTTATCTACTTCCATCGGCCCCCACGAGCAGTACTTC
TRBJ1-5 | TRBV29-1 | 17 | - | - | CSVEIRRQSSSNQPQHF | TGCAGCGTTGAGATCAGAAGACAGTCCTCTAGCAATCAGCCCCAGCATTTT
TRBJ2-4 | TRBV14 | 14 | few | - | CASSQAERRDIQYF | TGTGCCAGCAGCCAAGCCGAACGAAGGGACATTCAGTACTTC
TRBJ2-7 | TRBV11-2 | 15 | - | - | CASSLESGRADEQYF | TGTGCCAGCAGCTTAGAATCGGGCAGGGCTGACGAGCAGTACTTC
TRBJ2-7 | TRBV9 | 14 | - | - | CASSLGDHSYEQYF | TGTGCCAGCAGCCTGGGGGACCACTCCTACGAGCAGTACTTC
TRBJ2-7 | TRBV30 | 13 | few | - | CAWSYPGAYEQYF | TGTGCCTGGAGTTACCCCGGGGCCTACGAGCAGTACTTC